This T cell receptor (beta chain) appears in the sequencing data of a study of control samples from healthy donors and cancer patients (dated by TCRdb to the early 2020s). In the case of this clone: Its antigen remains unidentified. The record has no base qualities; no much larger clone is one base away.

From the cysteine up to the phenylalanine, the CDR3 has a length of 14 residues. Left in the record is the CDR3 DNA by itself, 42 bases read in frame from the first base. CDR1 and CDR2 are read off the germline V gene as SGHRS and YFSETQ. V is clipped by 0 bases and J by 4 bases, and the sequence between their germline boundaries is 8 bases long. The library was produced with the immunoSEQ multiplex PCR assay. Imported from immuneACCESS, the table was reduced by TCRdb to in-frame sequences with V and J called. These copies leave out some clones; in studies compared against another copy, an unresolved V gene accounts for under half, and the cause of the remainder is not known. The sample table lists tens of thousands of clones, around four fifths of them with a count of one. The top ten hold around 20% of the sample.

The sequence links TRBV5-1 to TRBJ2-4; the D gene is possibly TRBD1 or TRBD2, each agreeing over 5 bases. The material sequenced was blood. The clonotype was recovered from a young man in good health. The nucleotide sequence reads TGCGCCAGCAGCTTGGCCGGGACGAAAAACATTCAGTACTTC. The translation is CASSLAGTKNIQYF. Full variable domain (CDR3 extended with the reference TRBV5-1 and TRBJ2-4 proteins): KAGVTQTPRYLIKTRGQQVTLSCSPISGHRSVSWYQQTPGQGLQFLFEYFSETQRNKGNFPGRFSGRQFSNSRSEMNVSTLELGDSALYLCASSLAGTKNIQYFGAGTRLSVL.